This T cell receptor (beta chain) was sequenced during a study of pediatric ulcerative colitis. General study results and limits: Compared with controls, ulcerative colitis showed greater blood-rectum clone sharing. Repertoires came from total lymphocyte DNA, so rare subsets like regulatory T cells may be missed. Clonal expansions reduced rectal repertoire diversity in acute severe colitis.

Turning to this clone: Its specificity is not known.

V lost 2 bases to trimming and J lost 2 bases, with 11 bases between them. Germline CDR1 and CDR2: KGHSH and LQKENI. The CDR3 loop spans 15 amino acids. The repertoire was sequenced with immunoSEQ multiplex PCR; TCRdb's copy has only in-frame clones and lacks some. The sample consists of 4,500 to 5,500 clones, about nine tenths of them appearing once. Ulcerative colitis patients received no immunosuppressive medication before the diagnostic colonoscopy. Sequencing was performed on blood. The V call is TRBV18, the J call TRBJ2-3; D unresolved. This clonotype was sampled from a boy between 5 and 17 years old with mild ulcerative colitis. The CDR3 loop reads CASSPSFGNTDTQYF. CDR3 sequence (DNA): TGTGCCAGCTCACCATCGTTCGGAAACACAGATACGCAGTATTTT.